A selection of T cell receptor beta chains follows, all from one sample in a study of T cells in Graves' hyperthyroidism and ophthalmopathy. TCRdb fed the multiplex PCR reads into MiXCR, producing one record per CDR3 protein. The sample lists nearly 250,000 distinct CDR3 sequences; about 17% were seen once. The specimen sequenced was blood. The receptors were sampled from a woman in her late teens or twenties with Graves' ophthalmopathy. CDR3s include the opening cysteine and the closing phenylalanine or tryptophan. Each record gives: V gene, D gene, J gene, CDR3 length, clone size, CDR3 protein, CDR3 DNA. The D gene is left open where the match is weak. The size of a clone is reported for some rows only, either as once, few or many, or as a class for expanded clones.

TRBV2	TRBD2	TRBJ2-3	17	many	CASSERLAGVGTDTQYF	TGTGCCAGCAGTGAAAGACTAGCGGGAGTTGGCACAGATACGCAGTATTTT
TRBV4-1	TRBD1	TRBJ1-1	15	many	CASSPYDRGNTEAFF	TGCGCCAGCAGCCCCTATGACAGGGGGAACACTGAAGCTTTCTTT
TRBV7-2	TRBD2	TRBJ2-3	15	many	CASSPSGRASDTQYF	TGTGCCAGCAGCCCGAGCGGGAGGGCATCAGATACGCAGTATTTT
TRBV7-9	.	TRBJ2-3	14	many	CASSLDFGTDTQYF	TGTGCCAGCAGCTTAGATTTCGGCACAGATACGCAGTATTTT
TRBV10-3	TRBD1	TRBJ1-2	13	few	CAISVDRGAGYTF	TGTGCCATCAGTGTTGACAGGGGGGCTGGCTACACCTTC
TRBV12-3/TRBV12-4	.	TRBJ2-5	13	many	CASSRGGAQTQYF	TGTGCCAGCAGCCGGGGTGGTGCCCAAACCCAGTACTTC
TRBV7-2	.	TRBJ2-3	13	many	CASSPDSADTQYF	TGTGCCAGCAGCCCGGACTCGGCAGATACGCAGTATTTT
TRBV30	.	TRBJ2-7	13	few	CAWSVGGPYEQYF	TGTGCCTGGAGTGTAGGAGGACCCTACGAGCAGTACTTC
TRBV4-1	.	TRBJ2-1	16	many	CASSQDRADRYNEQFF	TGCGCCAGCAGCCAAGATAGGGCAGACCGCTACAATGAGCAGTTCTTC
TRBV4-3	TRBD2	TRBJ2-1	14	.	CASSQDSGRYEQFF	TGCGCCAGCAGCCAAGACAGCGGGAGGTATGAGCAGTTCTTC
TRBV20-1	.	TRBJ1-4	14	few	CSAGYVLGGEKLFF	TGCAGTGCTGGCTACGTACTCGGGGGTGAAAAACTGTTTTTT
TRBV5-1	.	TRBJ2-7	15	many	CASSLEPGRRYEQYF	TGCGCCAGCAGCTTAGAACCCGGGAGAAGGTACGAGCAGTACTTC
TRBV7-2	.	TRBJ2-7	14	many	CASSLVETAHEQYF	TGTGCCAGCAGCTTAGTGGAGACTGCCCACGAGCAGTACTTC
TRBV7-8	.	TRBJ1-5	16	many	CASSLTNRAKNQPQHF	TGTGCCAGCAGCTTAACCAACAGGGCGAAGAATCAGCCCCAGCATTTT
TRBV15	.	TRBJ2-1	16	many	CATSRRVQSPYNEQFF	TGTGCCACCAGCCGGAGGGTACAGAGCCCCTACAATGAGCAGTTCTTC
TRBV7-3	TRBD2	TRBJ2-3	15	many	CASSSSGGAADTQYF	TGTGCCAGCAGCTCGAGCGGGGGGGCAGCAGATACGCAGTATTTT
TRBV7-2	TRBD1	TRBJ1-2	14	many	CASSLATGVYGYTF	TGTGCCAGCAGCTTAGCGACAGGGGTCTATGGCTACACCTTC
TRBV2	.	TRBJ1-2	14	many	CASSERAGNYGYTF	TGTGCCAGCAGTGAAAGAGCCGGGAACTATGGCTACACCTTC
TRBV7-9	TRBD2	TRBJ2-5	16	many	CASSPRTSGSKETQYF	TGTGCCAGCAGCCCCCGGACTAGCGGGAGTAAAGAGACCCAGTACTTC
TRBV7-2	.	TRBJ2-3	13	many	CASSLQVTDTQYF	TGTGCCAGCAGCTTGCAGGTCACAGATACGCAGTATTTT
TRBV20-1	.	TRBJ1-5	13	many	CSARGQGHQPQHF	TGCAGTGCTAGAGGTCAGGGCCATCAGCCCCAGCATTTT
TRBV29-1	TRBD1	TRBJ2-5	13	many	CSVRPGGSETQYF	TGCAGCGTTAGGCCAGGGGGTAGCGAGACCCAGTACTTC
TRBV7-2	.	TRBJ2-1	12	many	CASSLQSGEQFF	TGTGCCAGCAGCCTCCAGTCGGGTGAGCAGTTCTTC
TRBV5-1	TRBD1	TRBJ1-1	14	many	CASSRDRAGTEAFF	TGCGCCAGCAGTCGGGACAGGGCGGGGACTGAAGCTTTCTTT
TRBV29-1	.	TRBJ1-2	13	many	CSVSPQANYGYTF	TGCAGCGTCTCGCCCCAGGCTAACTATGGCTACACCTTC
TRBV28	TRBD2	TRBJ2-7	16	many	CASSLRVAGAYYEQYF	TGTGCCAGCAGTTTACGTGTAGCGGGGGCCTACTACGAGCAGTACTTC
TRBV9	.	TRBJ2-3	13	many	CASSVGSTDTQYF	TGCGCCAGCAGTGTAGGAAGCACAGATACGCAGTATTTT
TRBV28	.	TRBJ1-3	16	many	CASSSLNGETGNTIYF	TGTGCCAGCAGTTCTCTTAATGGTGAGACTGGAAACACCATATATTTT
TRBV5-1	.	TRBJ1-6	15	many	CASSLDTSYNSPLHF	TGCGCCAGCAGCTTGGACACCTCCTATAATTCACCCCTCCACTTT
TRBV7-9	.	TRBJ1-1	14	many	CASSPHTVNTEAFF	TGTGCCAGCAGCCCCCACACAGTAAACACTGAAGCTTTCTTT
TRBV4-1	TRBD2	TRBJ2-5	14	many	CASSQGLAEETQYF	TGCGCCAGCAGCCAAGGGCTAGCGGAAGAGACCCAGTACTTC
TRBV5-1	TRBD2	TRBJ2-5	14	many	CASSQGLISETQYF	TGCGCCAGCAGCCAGGGACTAATTAGCGAGACCCAGTACTTC
TRBV5-1	.	TRBJ2-1	11	.	CASTLNNEQFF	TGCGCCAGCACCCTCAACAATGAGCAGTTCTTC
TRBV27	.	TRBJ1-4	14	.	CASSFGIGSEKLFF	TGTGCCAGCAGTTTCGGAATAGGGAGTGAAAAACTGTTTTTT
TRBV7-9	TRBD1	TRBJ2-1	18	.	CASSQGVSWQGADNEQFF	TGTGCCAGCAGCCAAGGGGTGTCGTGGCAGGGGGCCGACAATGAGCAGTTCTTC
TRBV28	.	TRBJ1-3	17	many	CASSSPPGPLTGNTIYF	TGTGCCAGCAGTTCCCCCCCGGGACCGTTAACCGGAAACACCATATATTTT
TRBV5-1	.	TRBJ1-6	13	many	CASSTDMVSPLHF	TGCGCCAGCAGCACAGACATGGTTTCACCCCTCCACTTT
TRBV2	.	TRBJ1-2	16	many	CASSAALGSTRRGYTF	TGTGCCAGCAGTGCAGCTCTAGGGTCAACAAGGAGGGGCTACACCTTC
TRBV12-3/TRBV12-4	TRBD1	TRBJ1-1	14	many	CASSFSGGGTEAFF	TGTGCCAGCAGTTTTTCAGGGGGGGGAACTGAAGCTTTCTTT
TRBV5-4	TRBD1	TRBJ1-6	14	.	CASSLSRGDSPLHF	TGTGCCAGCAGCTTGTCCAGGGGGGATTCACCCCTCCACTTT
TRBV11-3	TRBD2	TRBJ2-5	16	few	CASSLGTSGFQETQYF	TGTGCCAGCAGCTTAGGAACTAGCGGATTCCAAGAGACCCAGTACTTC
TRBV15	.	TRBJ1-1	14	few	CATSRAGPNSEALF	TGTGCCACCAGCAGAGCCGGGCCCAATAGTGAAGCTCTCTTT
TRBV18	.	TRBJ1-1	13	many	CASSPSFNTEAFF	TGTGCCAGCTCACCTTCGTTCAACACTGAAGCTTTCTTT
TRBV5-1	.	TRBJ2-6	18	many	CASSLGQATASGANVLTF	TGCGCCAGCAGCTTGGGACAGGCCACCGCGTCCGGGGCCAACGTCCTGACTTTC
TRBV11-2	TRBD2	TRBJ2-5	14	.	CASSLSGSGRGEYF	TGTGCCAGCAGCTTAAGTGGTAGCGGGAGGGGGGAGTACTTC
TRBV11-2	.	TRBJ2-7	14	many	CASSFISGTYEQYF	TGTGCCAGCAGCTTTATATCAGGGACCTACGAGCAGTACTTC
TRBV20-1	TRBD1	TRBJ1-2	15	.	CSATDREARRYSYTF	TGCAGTGCTACAGACAGGGAGGCTCGGAGGTATAGCTACACCTTC
TRBV5-5	.	TRBJ1-4	14	many	CASSVGPAGEKLFF	TGTGCCAGCAGCGTCGGGCCCGCCGGTGAAAAACTGTTTTTT
TRBV6-5	.	TRBJ1-5	13	many	CASSFDTYQPQHF	TGTGCCAGCAGCTTCGACACCTATCAGCCCCAGCATTTT
TRBV20-1	TRBD2	TRBJ2-3	13	.	CSAWWEGRDTQYF	TGCAGTGCTTGGTGGGAGGGCCGAGATACGCAGTATTTT
TRBV19	.	TRBJ2-4	15	few	CASTKGGKAKNIQYF	TGTGCCAGTACGAAAGGGGGGAAAGCCAAAAACATTCAGTACTTC
TRBV11-2	.	TRBJ2-7	12	many	CASSLDFGEQYF	TGTGCCAGCAGCTTAGATTTTGGCGAGCAGTACTTC
TRBV12-3/TRBV12-4	TRBD1	TRBJ1-1	12	many	CASSWTGGRAFF	TGTGCCAGCAGTTGGACAGGAGGCAGGGCTTTCTTT
TRBV5-1	.	TRBJ1-1	17	many	CASSLQGWGNANTEAFF	TGCGCCAGCAGCTTACAGGGTTGGGGGAACGCGAACACTGAAGCTTTCTTT
TRBV7-2	TRBD2	TRBJ2-1	16	.	CASSSTAGESYNEQFF	TGTGCCAGCAGCTCTACAGCGGGAGAGAGTTACAATGAGCAGTTCTTC